Below are 16 T cell receptor beta chains sequenced from a single sample in a study of long-term antiretroviral therapy in people with HIV. The libraries were made with immunoSEQ v3.0 at survey level. Repertoires were generated with immunoSEQ multiplex PCR, while TCRdb's copy carries only in-frame clones and drops some. This sample carries under 30,000 clones, around nine tenths of them seen once, and the ten largest clones take roughly 7%. Specimen: unsorted PBMCs, collected roughly 5 years before starting antiretroviral therapy. These TCRs come from a man aged 45-65 years with HIV.

The CDR3 reads CSAVDNEQFF. The CDR3 DNA reads as TGCAGTGCTGTTGACAATGAGCAGTTCTTC. The rearrangement links TRBV20-1 to TRBJ2-1; D is uncertain. The CDR3 totals 10 residues. V gave up 5 bases and J gave up 5 bases, with 4 bases separating them. CDR1 is DFQATT and CDR2 is SNEGSKA in the germline V gene (reference sequence).

The chain links TRBV30 to TRBJ2-7; TRBD2 matches at 7 bases. The CDR3 runs 12 residues. The germline V gene has CDR1 GTSNPN and CDR2 SVGIG (reference sequence). V trimming: 3 bases; J trimming: 3 bases; junction bases outside the gene matches: 2. The CDR3, as DNA: TGTGCCTGGAGACCGGGGGGCTACGAGCAGTACTTC. Translation gives CAWRPGGYEQYF.

This clone was detected a few times. The J gene is TRBJ1-2, the V gene TRBV9; D gene unclear. Looked up from germline, CDR1 is SGDLS and CDR2 is YYNGEE. The CDR3 extends over 13 amino acids. V shed 3 bases and J shed 1 base, with 7 bases lying between them. The CDR3, as DNA: TGTGCCAGCAGCGAAGGAAATAACTATGGCTACACCTTC. Protein product: CASSEGNNYGYTF.

The V gene is TRBV5-1, the J gene TRBJ1-1; D is ambiguous. Germline V CDR1 and CDR2: SGHRS, YFSETQ. This CDR3 is built from 14 residues. The ends were cut back, 4 bases at V and 4 bases at J, with 14 bases in the middle. The CDR3 nucleotides read TGCGCCAGCAGCCCGGACGGACTTGTCACTGAAGCTTTCTTT. Residues: CASSPDGLVTEAFF. The complete variable domain, with remaining parts taken from reference TRBV5-1 and TRBJ1-1, reads KAGVTQTPRYLIKTRGQQVTLSCSPISGHRSVSWYQQTPGQGLQFLFEYFSETQRNKGNFPGRFSGRQFSNSRSEMNVSTLELGDSALYLCASSPDGLVTEAFFGQGTRLTVV.

The CDR3 DNA reads TGTGCCAGCAGTTATCCCCACCAGACAGGAGAGGAGGGCTACACCTTC. Amino acids: CASSYPHQTGEEGYTF. This chain connects TRBV6-6 to TRBJ1-2, with D possibly TRBD1 on 6 matching bases. V was shortened by 3 bases and J by 8 bases, with 22 bases between the two germline ends. Germline V gives CDR1 MNHNY, CDR2 SVGAGI (reference sequence). The CDR3 loop spans 16 amino acids.

The V call is TRBV2, the J call TRBJ2-2, with D uncertain. Trimming left V 4 bases short and J 0 bases short, with 9 bases between. Germline CDR1 reads SNHLY; CDR2 reads FYNNEI. The CDR3 has 15 residues. CDR3 DNA sequence: TGTGCCAGCAGTGCGAGCAGCGCGAACACCGGGGAGCTGTTTTTT. This gives the protein CASSASSANTGELFF.

The chain joins TRBV5-1 to TRBJ2-1; tentative D call: TRBD1 (5 bases). V lost 0 bases to trimming and J lost 7 bases, with 17 bases between them. CDR1 and CDR2 (germline): SGHRS, YFSETQ. There are 16 residues in the CDR3. CDR3 in DNA: TGCGCCAGCAGCTTGGCCGGCAGGGTTATGGGAAATGAGCAGTTCTTC. Its translation: CASSLAGRVMGNEQFF.

This clone was counted a single time. This chain joins TRBV18 and TRBJ2-6; D is undetermined. This CDR3 has 18 residues. V shed 2 bases and J shed 1 base, with 15 bases lying between them. CDR1 is KGHSH and CDR2 is LQKENI in the germline V gene. The CDR3 spells CASSPVTAGVSGANVLTF. CDR3 in DNA: TGTGCCAGCTCACCAGTAACAGCAGGAGTTTCTGGGGCCAACGTCCTGACTTTC.

The genes are TRBV10-1 and TRBJ2-7, with D tentatively TRBD2 (5 bases). This CDR3 is built from 16 residues. In germline, CDR1 is WNHNN, CDR2 SYGVQD (reference sequence). Trimming stripped 3 bases from V and 5 bases from J, with 20 bases between. CDR3 region: CASSDPRAPGRNEQYF. The CDR3 DNA sequence: TGCGCCAGCAGTGACCCGCGGGCCCCGGGTAGGAACGAGCAGTACTTC.

The chain combines TRBV27 with TRBJ1-5, with 9 bases that match TRBD1. The junction had 7 bases not matched to a gene; V was cut back by 6 bases and J by 1 base. Germline CDR1 and CDR2: MNHEY and SMNVEV (reference sequence). The CDR3 contains 16 residues. CDR3 coding DNA: TGTGCCAGCAGCTCACAGGGGGCTGCGAGCAATCAGCCCCAGCATTTT. Translating it yields CASSSQGAASNQPQHF.

This chain uses TRBV5-1 with TRBJ1-2, with a possible D match to TRBD1 (6 bases). Germline lookup yields CDR1 SGHRS and CDR2 YFSETQ. The CDR3 contains 14 residues. V lost 0 bases to trimming and J lost 8 bases, with 14 bases between them. DNA for the CDR3: TGCGCCAGCAGCTTGGCGGGGGGGCCACCCGGCTACACCTTC. This sequence encodes CASSLAGGPPGYTF.

This chain uses TRBV7-3 with TRBJ2-3, with 9 bases aligning to TRBD2. Germline V gene lookup returns CDR1 SGHTA and CDR2 FQGTGA. Trimming at V came to 5 bases and at J to 4 bases, leaving 4 bases not matched to a gene. This CDR3 is 14 amino acids long. CDR3 coding DNA: TGTGCCAGCAGCGGCGGGGGGGGCCCAGATACGCAGTATTTT. It specifies CASSGGGGPDTQYF.

The chain carries TRBV20-1 and TRBJ1-2, with D unresolved. The V end lost 6 bases, the J end lost 8 bases, and 13 bases lay between the germline ends. CDR1 DFQATT and CDR2 SNEGSKA come from the germline V gene (reference sequence). The CDR3 contains 11 residues. CDR3 sequence (DNA): TGCAGTGCCGTTTCGGGGTTGGGCTACACCTTC. Translating gives CSAVSGLGYTF.

The chain joins TRBV5-4 to TRBJ1-2; 8 bases line up with TRBD1. The trim removed 4 bases at V and 6 bases at J, leaving 8 bases unmatched. This CDR3 comprises 14 residues. Germline-derived CDR1 and CDR2 are SGHNT and YYREEE (reference sequence). Here the CDR3 DNA reads TGTGCCAGCAGCCGTGGACAGGGAGACGATGGCTACACCTTC. It codes for CASSRGQGDDGYTF.

The V gene is TRBV11-2, the J gene TRBJ1-1; 7 bases are shared with TRBD1. Germline V gene lookup returns CDR1 SGHAT and CDR2 FQNNGV. V trimming: 5 bases; J trimming: 3 bases; junction bases outside the gene matches: 9. The CDR3 is made up of 15 amino acids. The CDR3 DNA reads TGTGCCAGCAGCCCCAGACAGGGTTCGGACACTGAAGCTTTCTTT. Translating it yields CASSPRQGSDTEAFF.

This clone has just one count. The chain joins TRBV12-5 to TRBJ2-3, with D hard to call. The ends were cut back, 3 bases at V and 6 bases at J, with 10 bases in the middle. Germline V CDR1 and CDR2: LGHNT, FRNRAP. This CDR3 region has 13 residues. CDR3 sequence: CASGLLLEDTQYF. The CDR3 DNA reads as TGTGCTAGTGGTTTACTCCTAGAGGATACGCAGTATTTT. Full variable domain (missing parts from reference TRBV12-5 and TRBJ2-3): DARVTQTPRHKVTEMGQEVTMRCQPILGHNTVFWYRQTMMQGLELLAYFRNRAPLDDSGMPKDRFSAEMPDATLATLKIQPSEPRDSAVYFCASGLLLEDTQYFGPGTRLTVL.